These 18 T cell receptor beta chains originate from one sample sequenced in a study of PD-1 blockade in classical Hodgkin lymphoma. Sample time point: newly diagnosed, previously untreated cHL patient sample. PBMCs were thawed, and CD8+ T cells were then isolated from them by magnetic negative selection. Using immunoSEQ multiplex PCR, the repertoire was profiled, and TCRdb retains in-frame clones only, with some absent. The table shows 13,000 to 15,000 clones, with over 80% occurring only once. The sequenced sample was CD8+ T cells from blood. The origin of the receptors is a human donor with classical Hodgkin lymphoma.

This clone was seen more than once but under ten times. J is TRBJ1-5 and V is TRBV15; D gene unclear. CDR1 LNHNV and CDR2 YYDKDF come from the germline V gene (reference sequence). The CDR3 spans 14 residues. V lost 4 bases, J lost 6 bases, and 13 bases lay in between. The CDR3 reads CATSTSGLGQPQHF. CDR3 bases: TGTGCCACCAGCACGTCAGGATTAGGTCAGCCCCAGCATTTT.

V gene TRBV28 combines with J gene TRBJ2-7; TRBD1 agrees at 7 bases. The V gene end was trimmed by 6 bases and the J gene end by 3 bases; junction bases not matched to a gene: 5. The CDR3 sequence is 13 residues long. Germline V gene sequence: CDR1 MDHEN, CDR2 SYDVKM. This CDR3 reads CASRTGKIYEQYF. CDR3 nucleotide sequence: TGTGCCAGCAGGACAGGGAAGATCTACGAGCAGTACTTC.

The J gene is TRBJ2-7, the V gene TRBV27, with D maybe TRBD2 (6 bases). Trimming removed 2 bases from V and 5 bases from J, with 16 bases in between. The length of the CDR3 is 15 residues. The V gene's germline CDR1 is MNHEY and CDR2 SMNVEV (reference sequence). As DNA, the CDR3 is TGTGCCAGCAGTTTAGGGGGGAGCCCCCCGGACGAGCAGTACTTC. This encodes CASSLGGSPPDEQYF.

The V gene is TRBV14, the J gene TRBJ2-7; maybe TRBD2 (5 bases). Trimming took 3 bases from V and 8 from J, leaving 17 bases between them. This CDR3 region has 14 residues. CDR1 and CDR2 (germline): SGHDN, FVKESK. CDR3 DNA sequence: TGTGCCAGCAGCCAGACAAGCGGCCCTCGGCAGCAGTACTTC. Amino acid sequence: CASSQTSGPRQQYF.

Of note for this clone: This same CDR3 is encoded by further DNA sequences in the sample. V is TRBV27 and J is TRBJ2-7; 7 bases are a match to TRBD1. V trimming: 3 bases; J trimming: 6 bases; junction bases outside the gene matches: 5. Germline V gives CDR1 MNHEY, CDR2 SMNVEV (reference sequence). This CDR3 region has 13 residues. The CDR3 DNA follows: TGTGCCAGCAGTTTGACAGGGCTGGGCGAGCAGTACTTC. Its protein product is CASSLTGLGEQYF.

The V and J genes are TRBV19 and TRBJ2-3; D may be TRBD2 (6 bases). CDR1 and CDR2 (germline): LNHDA, SQIVND (reference sequence). This CDR3 has 15 residues. V was shortened by 3 bases and J by 2 bases, with 12 bases between the two germline ends. In nucleotides, the CDR3 is TGTGCCAGTAGTATCCAGGACTATACCACAGATACGCAGTATTTT. Protein product: CASSIQDYTTDTQYF.

The V gene is TRBV11-2, the J gene TRBJ2-7; D is ambiguous. Germline CDR1 is SGHAT and CDR2 is FQNNGV. Trimming removed 5 bases at V and 9 bases at J, with 14 bases between. The CDR3 consists of 12 residues. CDR3 bases: TGTGCCAGCAGCACGAGCCTACGAGCGCAGTACGTC. Its translation: CASSTSLRAQYV.

J is TRBJ2-1 and V is TRBV11-3; TRBD2 is a possible D gene (6 bases). The V gene lost 2 bases and the J gene lost 7 bases, with 15 bases spanning the gap. Per germline, CDR1 SGHNT and CDR2 YENEEA. This CDR3 comprises 15 residues. The CDR3 nucleotides are TGTGCCAGCAGCTTATGGGGGGTTGGGAGAAATGAGCAGTTCTTC. It translates to CASSLWGVGRNEQFF.

The chain couples TRBV27 to TRBJ2-7, with TRBD1 matching over 12 bases. This CDR3 has 15 amino acids. J gave up 4 bases and V 7 bases, and 8 bases lay outside the gene matches. CDR1 is MNHEY and CDR2 is SMNVEV in the germline V gene (reference sequence). The CDR3 DNA sequence: TGTGCCAGCAAGGAGGGACAGGGGGCCGTTTACGAGCAGTACTTC. Translation gives CASKEGQGAVYEQYF.

V gene TRBV14 combines with J gene TRBJ2-1; a weak D match, TRBD1 (6 bases). Trimming removed 0 bases from V and 7 bases from J, with 19 bases in between. CDR1 and CDR2 from the germline V gene are SGHDN and FVKESK. CDR3 size: 17 residues. CDR3 DNA: TGTGCCAGCAGCCAAGATGTCGGGCAGGGGAGCGGTAATGAGCAGTTCTTC. Translating it yields CASSQDVGQGSGNEQFF. The entire variable domain, with the rest obtained from reference TRBV14 and TRBJ2-1, is as follows: EAGVTQFPSHSVIEKGQTVTLRCDPISGHDNLYWYRRVMGKEIKFLLHFVKESKQDESGMPNNRFLAERTGGTYSTLKVQPAELEDSGVYFCASSQDVGQGSGNEQFFGPGTRLTVL.

The rearrangement joins TRBV5-4 to TRBJ2-2; TRBD1 matches 12 bases. After removal of 0 bases from V and 4 bases from J, the junction contained 1 base not matched to a gene. Germline V gene sequence: CDR1 SGHNT, CDR2 YYREEE (reference sequence). The CDR3 covers 16 residues. The CDR3 sequence: CASSLGDRGRTGELFF. The DNA of the CDR3 is TGTGCCAGCAGCTTGGGGGACAGGGGGCGCACCGGGGAGCTGTTTTTT.

The chain carries TRBV19 and TRBJ1-1; possibly TRBD1 for D (5 bases). The CDR3 consists of 12 residues. Germline V gene data show CDR1 as LNHDA and CDR2 as SQIVND (reference sequence). Trimming cost V 5 bases and J 4 bases, with 8 bases left between them. CDR3 sequence reads: CASSPQGTEAFF. CDR3 coding DNA: TGTGCCAGTAGTCCCCAGGGCACTGAAGCTTTCTTT.

This chain connects TRBV15 to TRBJ2-7, with D maybe TRBD1 (5 bases). Germline CDR1 and CDR2: LNHNV and YYDKDF (reference sequence). CDR3 length: 13 amino acids. V was trimmed by 0 bases and J by 3 bases, leaving 6 bases between them. As DNA, the CDR3 is TGTGCCACCAGCAGAGATCAGGGCTACGAGCAGTACTTC. It specifies CATSRDQGYEQYF.

The V call is TRBV7-9, the J call TRBJ2-3; TRBD2 agrees at 7 bases. Germline V gene sequence: CDR1 SEHNR, CDR2 FQNEAQ (reference sequence). J gave up 1 base and V 5 bases, and 9 bases lay outside the gene matches. This CDR3 is built from 16 residues. CDR3 nucleotide sequence: TGTGCCAGCAGCCCTCCCCTAGCGGAGGGCACAGATACGCAGTATTTT. This codes for CASSPPLAEGTDTQYF.

The chain carries TRBV27 and TRBJ2-1; TRBD1 matches 7 bases. The V and J ends lost 3 bases and 5 bases, in that order; junction bases with no gene match: 1. CDR3 size: 13 residues. From germline, CDR1 is MNHEY and CDR2 SMNVEV (reference sequence). The CDR3 here is CASSFQGDNEQFF. In DNA form, the CDR3 reads TGTGCCAGCAGTTTTCAGGGGGACAATGAGCAGTTCTTC.

The chain joins TRBV5-4 to TRBJ1-1; D might be TRBD1 (5 bases). Germline-derived CDR1 and CDR2 are SGHNT and YYREEE (reference sequence). V was pared by 0 bases and J by 6 bases, with 12 bases between. The CDR3 contains 14 residues. Written as DNA, the CDR3 is TGTGCCAGCAGCTTGGGGGGGGGTCCGGCTGAAGCTTTCTTT. The encoded protein is CASSLGGGPAEAFF.

This chain joins TRBV4-1 and TRBJ2-1; D tentatively fits TRBD1 or TRBD2 (5 bases each). V was pared by 1 base and J by 5 bases, with 9 bases between. The length of the CDR3 is 14 residues. CDR1 and CDR2 from the germline V gene are MGHRA and YSYEKL. Written as DNA, the CDR3 is TGCGCCAGCAGCCAAGTAAGGGGAGACAATGAGCAGTTCTTC. Translated: CASSQVRGDNEQFF.

This clone turned up a few times. V usage is TRBV27 and J usage is TRBJ1-1, with 7 bases that match TRBD1. Germline values: CDR1 MNHEY, CDR2 SMNVEV (reference sequence). V lost 5 bases, J lost 0 bases, and 3 bases stayed unmatched. This CDR3 comprises 14 residues. The CDR3 DNA reads TGTGCCAGCAGTGCGGGGACAGTGAACACTGAAGCTTTCTTT. This encodes CASSAGTVNTEAFF.